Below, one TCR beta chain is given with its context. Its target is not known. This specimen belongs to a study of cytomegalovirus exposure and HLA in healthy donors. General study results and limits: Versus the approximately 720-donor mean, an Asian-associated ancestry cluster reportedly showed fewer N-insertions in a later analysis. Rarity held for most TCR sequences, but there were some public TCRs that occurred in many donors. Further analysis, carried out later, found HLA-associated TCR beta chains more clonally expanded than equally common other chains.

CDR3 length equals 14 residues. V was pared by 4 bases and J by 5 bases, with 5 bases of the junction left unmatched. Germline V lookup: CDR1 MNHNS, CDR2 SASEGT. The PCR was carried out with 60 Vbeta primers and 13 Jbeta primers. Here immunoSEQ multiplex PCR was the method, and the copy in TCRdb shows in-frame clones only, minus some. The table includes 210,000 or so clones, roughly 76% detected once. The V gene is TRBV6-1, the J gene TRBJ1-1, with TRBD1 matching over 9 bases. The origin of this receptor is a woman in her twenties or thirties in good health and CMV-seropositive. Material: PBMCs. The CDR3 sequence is CASSGRDRVTEAFF. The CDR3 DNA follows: TGTGCCAGCAGTGGTCGGGACAGGGTGACTGAAGCTTTCTTT.